This T cell receptor beta chain appears in the sequencing data of a study of type 1 regulatory T cells. Turning to the study itself: T-allo10 is a Tr1-enriched, alloantigen-specific CD4 T cell product made in vitro.

TCRdb recomputed calls from the reads with MiXCR, one row per CDR3 protein. The repertoire holds 88,000 or so distinct CDR3 sequences, with 25% to 40% as singletons. V was pared by 3 bases and J by 7 bases, with 19 bases between. Germline values: CDR1 DFQATT, CDR2 SNEGSKA (reference sequence). The CDR3 is made up of 15 amino acids. This chain connects TRBV20-1 to TRBJ2-1, with D unresolved. The source material was CD4+ T cells, either the whole sample or a sorted fraction (not recorded which). The source is a human donor in good health. The CDR3 DNA reads TGCAGTGCTAGTTCCCAAGGAGCCGGAATGAATGAGCAGTTCTTC. It encodes CSASSQGAGMNEQFF.